Detailed here is one TCR beta chain. These data belong to a study of T cells in Graves' hyperthyroidism and ophthalmopathy. Thyroid ultrasound, orbital computed tomography, clinical symptoms, and serum thyroxine and TRAb underpinned diagnoses. The CDR3 runs 12 residues. The germline V gene encodes CDR1 SEHNR and CDR2 FQNEAQ (reference sequence). The V and J ends lost 6 bases and 9 bases respectively, with 12 bases between them. From RNA transcripts, TCR beta CDR3 regions were amplified. HTBI primers drove first-round RT-PCR of the TCR CDR3. TCRdb re-analysed the multiplex PCR reads in MiXCR, keeping a single row per CDR3 protein. The sample lists 490,000 or so distinct CDR3 sequences, roughly 15% occurring once.

The sample consisted of blood. The source of this sequence is a woman under 40 with Graves' ophthalmopathy. This chain links TRBV7-9 with TRBJ2-1; TRBD2 is a possible D gene (5 bases). Here the CDR3 reads CASRSEEGEQFF. The CDR3 region has the DNA TGTGCCAGCAGGAGCGAAGAGGGTGAGCAGTTCTTC.